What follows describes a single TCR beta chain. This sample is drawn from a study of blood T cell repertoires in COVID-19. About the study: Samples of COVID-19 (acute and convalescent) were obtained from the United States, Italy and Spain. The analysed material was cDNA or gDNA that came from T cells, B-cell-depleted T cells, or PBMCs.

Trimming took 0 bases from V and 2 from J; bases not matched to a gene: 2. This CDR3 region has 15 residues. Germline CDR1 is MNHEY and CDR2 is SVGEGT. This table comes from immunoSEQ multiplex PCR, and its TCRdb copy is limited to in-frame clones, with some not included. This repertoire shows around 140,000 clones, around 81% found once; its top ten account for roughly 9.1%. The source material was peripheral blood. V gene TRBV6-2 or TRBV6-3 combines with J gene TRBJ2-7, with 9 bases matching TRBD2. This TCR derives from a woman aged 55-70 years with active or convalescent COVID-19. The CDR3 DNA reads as TGTGCCAGCAGTTACTCGACTAGCGGACCCTACGAGCAGTACTTC. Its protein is CASSYSTSGPYEQYF.